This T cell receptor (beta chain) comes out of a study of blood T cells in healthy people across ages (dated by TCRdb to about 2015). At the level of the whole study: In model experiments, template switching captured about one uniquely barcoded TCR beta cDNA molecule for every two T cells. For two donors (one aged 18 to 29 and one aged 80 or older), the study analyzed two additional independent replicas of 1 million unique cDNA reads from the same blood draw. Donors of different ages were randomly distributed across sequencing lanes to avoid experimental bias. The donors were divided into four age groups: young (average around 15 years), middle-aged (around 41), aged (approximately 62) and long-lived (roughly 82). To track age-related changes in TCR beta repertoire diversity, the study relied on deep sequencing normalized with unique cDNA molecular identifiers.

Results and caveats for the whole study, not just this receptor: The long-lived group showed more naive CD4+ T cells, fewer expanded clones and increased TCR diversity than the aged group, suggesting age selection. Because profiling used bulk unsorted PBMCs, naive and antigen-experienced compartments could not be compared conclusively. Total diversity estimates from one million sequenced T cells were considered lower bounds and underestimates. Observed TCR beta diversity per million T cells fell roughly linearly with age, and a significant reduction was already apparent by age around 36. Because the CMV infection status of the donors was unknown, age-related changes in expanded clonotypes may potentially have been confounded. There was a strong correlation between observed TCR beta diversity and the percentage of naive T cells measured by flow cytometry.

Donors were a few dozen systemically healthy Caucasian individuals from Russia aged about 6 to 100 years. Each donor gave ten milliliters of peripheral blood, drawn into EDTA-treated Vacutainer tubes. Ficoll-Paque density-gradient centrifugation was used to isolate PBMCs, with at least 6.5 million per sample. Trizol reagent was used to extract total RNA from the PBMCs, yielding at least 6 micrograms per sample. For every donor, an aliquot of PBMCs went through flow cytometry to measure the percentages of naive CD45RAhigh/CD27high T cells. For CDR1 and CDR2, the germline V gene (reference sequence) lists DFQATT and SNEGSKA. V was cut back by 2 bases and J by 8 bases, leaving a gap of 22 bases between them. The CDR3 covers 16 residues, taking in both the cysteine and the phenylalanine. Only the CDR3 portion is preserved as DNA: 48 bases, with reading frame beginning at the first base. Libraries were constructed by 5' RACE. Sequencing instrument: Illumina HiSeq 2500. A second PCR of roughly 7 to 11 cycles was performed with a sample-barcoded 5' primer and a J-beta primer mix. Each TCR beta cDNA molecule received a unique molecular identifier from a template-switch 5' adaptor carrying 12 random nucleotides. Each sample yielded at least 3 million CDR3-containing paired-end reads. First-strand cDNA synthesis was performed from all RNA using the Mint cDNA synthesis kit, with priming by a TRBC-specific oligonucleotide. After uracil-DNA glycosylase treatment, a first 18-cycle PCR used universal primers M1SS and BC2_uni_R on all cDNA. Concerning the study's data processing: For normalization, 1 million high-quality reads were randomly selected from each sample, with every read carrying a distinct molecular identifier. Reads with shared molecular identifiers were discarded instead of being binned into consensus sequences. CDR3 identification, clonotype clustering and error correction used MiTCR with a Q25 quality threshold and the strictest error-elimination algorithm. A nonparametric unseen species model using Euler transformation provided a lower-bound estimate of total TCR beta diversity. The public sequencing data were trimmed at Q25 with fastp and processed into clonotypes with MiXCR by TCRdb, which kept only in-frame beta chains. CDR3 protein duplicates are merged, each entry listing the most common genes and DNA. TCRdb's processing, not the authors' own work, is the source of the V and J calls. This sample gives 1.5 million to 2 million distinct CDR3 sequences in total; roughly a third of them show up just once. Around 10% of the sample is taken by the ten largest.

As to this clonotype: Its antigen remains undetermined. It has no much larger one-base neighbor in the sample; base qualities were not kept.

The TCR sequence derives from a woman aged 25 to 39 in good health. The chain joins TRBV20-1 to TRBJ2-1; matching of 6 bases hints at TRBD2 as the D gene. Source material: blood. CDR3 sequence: CSARFTSRSRLDEQFF. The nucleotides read TGCAGTGCTAGATTCACTAGCAGGTCCCGATTGGATGAGCAGTTCTTC.